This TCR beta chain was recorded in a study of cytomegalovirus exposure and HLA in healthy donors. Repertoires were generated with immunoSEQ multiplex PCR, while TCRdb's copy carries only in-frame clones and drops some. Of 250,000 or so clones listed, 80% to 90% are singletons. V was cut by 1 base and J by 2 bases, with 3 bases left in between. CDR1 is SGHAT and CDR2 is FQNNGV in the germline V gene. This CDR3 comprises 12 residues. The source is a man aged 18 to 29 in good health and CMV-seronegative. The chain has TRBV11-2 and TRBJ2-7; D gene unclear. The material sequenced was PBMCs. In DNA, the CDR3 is TGTGCCAGCAGCTTAGGTACCTACGAGCAGTACTTC. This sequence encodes CASSLGTYEQYF. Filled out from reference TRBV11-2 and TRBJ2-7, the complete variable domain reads EAGVAQSPRYKIIEKRQSVAFWCNPISGHATLYWYQQILGQGPKLLIQFQNNGVVDDSQLPKDRFSAERLKGVDSTLKIQPAKLEDSAVYLCASSLGTYEQYFGPGTRLTVT.